This is a list of T cell receptor beta chains from one sample in a study of Graves' ophthalmopathy and Graves' hyperthyroidism. TCRdb independently ran MiXCR on the multiplex PCR reads; one entry per CDR3 protein. Of a few hundred thousand distinct CDR3 sequences listed, about 18% are singletons. The material sequenced was peripheral blood. All receptors derive from an adult woman with stable Graves' hyperthyroidism. The conserved cysteine and the conserved F or W are not part of the CDR3 here. A D gene is named only where the DNA matches it firmly.

D gene: -; V gene: TRBV5-1; CDR3 protein: ASSFSASNTEAF
D gene: -; V gene: TRBV6-1; CDR3 protein: ATQTGRRRGEQY
D gene: -; V gene: TRBV29-1; CDR3 protein: SVRQGPVYEQY
D gene: TRBD1; V gene: TRBV6-2/TRBV6-3; CDR3 protein: ATRQGQETQY
D gene: -; V gene: TRBV5-1; CDR3 protein: ASSDATPNEQY
D gene: -; V gene: TRBV30; CDR3 protein: AFGRGEAF
D gene: TRBD1; V gene: TRBV2; CDR3 protein: ASRLQGDVGEAF
D gene: -; V gene: TRBV20-1; CDR3 protein: SARDWHRSSYEQY
D gene: -; V gene: TRBV5-8; CDR3 protein: ASTQGYYNSPLH
D gene: TRBD1; V gene: TRBV29-1; CDR3 protein: SGAGGEGSYEQY
D gene: TRBD2; V gene: TRBV20-1; CDR3 protein: SARDSASGSSGELF
D gene: -; V gene: TRBV3-1; CDR3 protein: ASSQVRGYEQY
D gene: TRBD2; V gene: TRBV5-1; CDR3 protein: ASGREEGTGELF
D gene: TRBD1; V gene: TRBV6-5; CDR3 protein: ASSGTGGTEAF
D gene: -; V gene: TRBV6-1; CDR3 protein: ASSEAPTLYSNQPQH
D gene: TRBD2; V gene: TRBV11-2; CDR3 protein: ASSQAPTSLQETQY
D gene: TRBD1; V gene: TRBV5-1; CDR3 protein: ASSLGQGGGETQY
D gene: TRBD1; V gene: TRBV6-2/TRBV6-3; CDR3 protein: ASGTRDRTLEQY
D gene: -; V gene: TRBV15; CDR3 protein: ATSRELWDIQY
D gene: TRBD2; V gene: TRBV20-1; CDR3 protein: SASPLAGLNYEQY
D gene: TRBD2; V gene: TRBV7-8; CDR3 protein: ASSLRLAGGQVPYEQY
D gene: -; V gene: TRBV28; CDR3 protein: ASSLCFQANTEAF
D gene: TRBD1; V gene: TRBV27; CDR3 protein: ASRRHVGQGPWNTEAF
D gene: -; V gene: TRBV5-1; CDR3 protein: ASSLDTSPWDEQY
D gene: -; V gene: TRBV5-4; CDR3 protein: ASSFAQTGVPYEQY
D gene: -; V gene: TRBV7-9; CDR3 protein: ASSPPSSNTGELF
D gene: TRBD2; V gene: TRBV6-1; CDR3 protein: ASSDLGTRNYEQY
D gene: -; V gene: TRBV4-2; CDR3 protein: ASSQASGTPNTGELF
D gene: -; V gene: TRBV12-3/TRBV12-4; CDR3 protein: ASTDDGPNTEAF
D gene: -; V gene: TRBV7-2; CDR3 protein: ASSPRAKNIQY
D gene: -; V gene: TRBV7-2; CDR3 protein: ASSLDRGEQY
D gene: -; V gene: TRBV6-1; CDR3 protein: ASSPPLH
D gene: -; V gene: TRBV12-3/TRBV12-4; CDR3 protein: ASSLTGTLTNYGYT
D gene: -; V gene: TRBV6-1; CDR3 protein: ASSQAIANYGYT
D gene: -; V gene: TRBV6-2/TRBV6-3; CDR3 protein: ASSYQGGGYT
D gene: -; V gene: TRBV20-1; CDR3 protein: SASRGDGYT
D gene: -; V gene: TRBV6-5; CDR3 protein: ASRRGWGRSNTEAF
D gene: -; V gene: TRBV28; CDR3 protein: ASSRLGGNGYT
D gene: -; V gene: TRBV7-2; CDR3 protein: ASSLGASTDTQY
D gene: -; V gene: TRBV12-3/TRBV12-4; CDR3 protein: ASSRGSNSPLH
D gene: -; V gene: TRBV6-5; CDR3 protein: ASSYQRLSSYEQY
D gene: -; V gene: TRBV15; CDR3 protein: ATSTDGGQPQH
D gene: -; V gene: TRBV6-2/TRBV6-3; CDR3 protein: ASTDAYQPQH
D gene: TRBD1; V gene: TRBV24-1; CDR3 protein: ATSDPDRSEQY
D gene: TRBD1; V gene: TRBV5-1; CDR3 protein: ASSFGTANTEAF
D gene: -; V gene: TRBV27; CDR3 protein: ASSLGGGRDIQY
D gene: -; V gene: TRBV20-1; CDR3 protein: SASGSSYEQY
D gene: TRBD1; V gene: TRBV28; CDR3 protein: ASSSGQGGETQY
D gene: TRBD2; V gene: TRBV4-3; CDR3 protein: ASSQDRAGTGSYEQY
D gene: TRBD1; V gene: TRBV29-1; CDR3 protein: SGGGQFAEAF
D gene: -; V gene: TRBV28; CDR3 protein: ASNPQGWLAPGTGELF
D gene: -; V gene: TRBV6-5; CDR3 protein: ASSYSSGNNQPQH
D gene: -; V gene: TRBV3-1; CDR3 protein: ASSQEGTSRAYEQY
D gene: TRBD2; V gene: TRBV28; CDR3 protein: ASIKGGLAGYEQY
D gene: -; V gene: TRBV20-1; CDR3 protein: SAPPAGEETQY
D gene: -; V gene: TRBV7-2; CDR3 protein: ASSFLWRTGDEQY
D gene: -; V gene: TRBV20-1; CDR3 protein: SASGTGDQPQH
D gene: -; V gene: TRBV6-1; CDR3 protein: ASRLTVHYGYT
D gene: TRBD1; V gene: TRBV20-1; CDR3 protein: SATDDRDQETIY
D gene: -; V gene: TRBV29-1; CDR3 protein: SASPSREETQY